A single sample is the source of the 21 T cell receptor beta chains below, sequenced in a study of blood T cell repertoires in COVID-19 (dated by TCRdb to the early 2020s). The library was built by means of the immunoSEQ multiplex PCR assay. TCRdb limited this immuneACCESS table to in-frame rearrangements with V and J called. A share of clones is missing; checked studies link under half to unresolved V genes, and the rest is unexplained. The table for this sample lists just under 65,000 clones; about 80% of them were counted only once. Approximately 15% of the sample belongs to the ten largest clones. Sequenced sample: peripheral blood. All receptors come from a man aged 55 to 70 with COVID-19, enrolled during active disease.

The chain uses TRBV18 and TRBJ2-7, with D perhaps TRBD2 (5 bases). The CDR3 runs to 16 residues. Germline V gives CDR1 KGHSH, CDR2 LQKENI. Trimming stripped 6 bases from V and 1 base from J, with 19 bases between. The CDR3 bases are TGTGCCAGCTCTCTAAACCCGGGAATAGGGTCCTACGAGCAGTACTTC. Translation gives CASSLNPGIGSYEQYF.

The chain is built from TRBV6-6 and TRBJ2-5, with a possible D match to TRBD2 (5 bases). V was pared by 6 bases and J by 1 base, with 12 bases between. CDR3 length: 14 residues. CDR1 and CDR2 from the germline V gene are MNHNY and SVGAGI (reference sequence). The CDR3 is CASSPGGIQETQYF. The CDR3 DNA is TGTGCCAGCAGCCCAGGAGGTATCCAAGAGACCCAGTACTTC.

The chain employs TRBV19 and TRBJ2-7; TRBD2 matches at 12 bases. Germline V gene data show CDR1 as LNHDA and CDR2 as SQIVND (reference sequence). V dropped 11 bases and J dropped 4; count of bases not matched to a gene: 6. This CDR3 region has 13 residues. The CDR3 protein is CASGLAGRYEQYF. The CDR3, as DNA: TGTGCCTCCGGACTAGCGGGGAGGTACGAGCAGTACTTC.

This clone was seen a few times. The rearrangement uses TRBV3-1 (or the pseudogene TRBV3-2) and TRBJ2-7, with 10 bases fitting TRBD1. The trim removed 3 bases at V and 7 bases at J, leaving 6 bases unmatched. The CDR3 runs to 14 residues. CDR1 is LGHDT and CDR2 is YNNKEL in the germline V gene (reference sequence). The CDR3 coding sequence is TGTGCCAGCAGCCACCAGGACAGGGGGGGAGAGCAGTACTTC. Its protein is CASSHQDRGGEQYF.

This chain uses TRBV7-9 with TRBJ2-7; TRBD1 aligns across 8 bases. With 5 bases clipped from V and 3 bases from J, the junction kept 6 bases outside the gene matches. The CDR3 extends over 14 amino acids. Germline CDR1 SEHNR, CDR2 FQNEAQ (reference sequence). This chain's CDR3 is CASSPHRGDYEQYF. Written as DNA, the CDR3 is TGTGCCAGCAGCCCCCACAGGGGGGACTACGAGCAGTACTTC.

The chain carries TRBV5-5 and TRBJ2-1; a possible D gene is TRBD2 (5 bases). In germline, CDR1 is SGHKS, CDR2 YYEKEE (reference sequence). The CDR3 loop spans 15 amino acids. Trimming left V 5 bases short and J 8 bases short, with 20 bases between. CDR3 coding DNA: TGTGCCAGCAGACTAATCTTTACCATGGGAGATGAGCAGTTCTTC. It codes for CASRLIFTMGDEQFF.

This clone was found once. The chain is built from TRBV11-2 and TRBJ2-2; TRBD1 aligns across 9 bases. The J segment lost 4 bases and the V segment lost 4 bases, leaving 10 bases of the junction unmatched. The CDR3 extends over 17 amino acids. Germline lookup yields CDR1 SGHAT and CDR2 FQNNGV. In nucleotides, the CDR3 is TGTGCCAGCAGCTGGGCCTCCGGGACAGGGACCACCGGGGAGCTGTTTTTT. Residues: CASSWASGTGTTGELFF.

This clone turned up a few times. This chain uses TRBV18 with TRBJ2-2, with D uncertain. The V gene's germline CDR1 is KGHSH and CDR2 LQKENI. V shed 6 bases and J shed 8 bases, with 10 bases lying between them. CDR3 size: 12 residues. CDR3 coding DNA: TGTGCCAGCTCCCGAGATCATGGGGAGCTGTTTTTT. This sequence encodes CASSRDHGELFF.

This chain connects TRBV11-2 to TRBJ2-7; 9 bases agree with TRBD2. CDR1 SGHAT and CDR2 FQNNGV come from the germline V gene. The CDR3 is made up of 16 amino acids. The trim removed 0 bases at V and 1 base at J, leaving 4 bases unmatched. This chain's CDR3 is CASSLDSGSMSYEQYF. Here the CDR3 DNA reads TGTGCCAGCAGCTTAGATAGCGGGAGTATGTCCTACGAGCAGTACTTC.

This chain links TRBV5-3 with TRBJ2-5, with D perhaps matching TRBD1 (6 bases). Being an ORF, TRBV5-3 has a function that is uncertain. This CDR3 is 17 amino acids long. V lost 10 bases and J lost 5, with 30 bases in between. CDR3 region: CAEPGVVQGLRSETQYF. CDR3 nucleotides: TGTGCCGAGCCTGGGGTGGTACAGGGTCTTCGCTCGGAGACCCAGTACTTC.

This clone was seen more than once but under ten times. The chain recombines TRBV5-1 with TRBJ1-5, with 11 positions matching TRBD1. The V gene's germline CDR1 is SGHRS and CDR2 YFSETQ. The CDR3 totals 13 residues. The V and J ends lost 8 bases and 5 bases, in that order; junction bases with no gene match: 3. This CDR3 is CARDRGLHQPQHF. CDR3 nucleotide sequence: TGCGCCAGGGACAGGGGGCTTCATCAGCCCCAGCATTTT. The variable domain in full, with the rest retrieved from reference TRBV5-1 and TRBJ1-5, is KAGVTQTPRYLIKTRGQQVTLSCSPISGHRSVSWYQQTPGQGLQFLFEYFSETQRNKGNFPGRFSGRQFSNSRSEMNVSTLELGDSALYLCARDRGLHQPQHFGDGTRLSIL.

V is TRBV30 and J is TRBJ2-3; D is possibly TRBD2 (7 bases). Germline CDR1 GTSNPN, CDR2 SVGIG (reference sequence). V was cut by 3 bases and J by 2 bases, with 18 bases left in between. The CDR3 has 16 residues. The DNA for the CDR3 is TGTGCCTGGAGGGAATGGGAGGGGGGGGTCACAGATACGCAGTATTTT. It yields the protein CAWREWEGGVTDTQYF.

For the CDR3, the DNA is TGTGCCTGGAGTCTAGGGGGCGGAGGGGCCAATCAGCCCCAGCATTTT. Translated: CAWSLGGGGANQPQHF. The chain couples TRBV30 to TRBJ1-5, with TRBD1 matching 7 bases. The V gene's germline CDR1 is GTSNPN and CDR2 SVGIG (reference sequence). V was clipped by 2 bases and J by 3 bases; unmatched bases: 10. CDR3 length: 16 residues.

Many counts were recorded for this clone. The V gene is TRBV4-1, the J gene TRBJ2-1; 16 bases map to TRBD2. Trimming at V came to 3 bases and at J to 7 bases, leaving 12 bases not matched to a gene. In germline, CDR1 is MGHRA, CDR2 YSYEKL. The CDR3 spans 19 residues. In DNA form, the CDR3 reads TGCGCCAGCAGCCATCCCGGGACTAGCGGGGGGGCAAGAAAAAATGAGCAGTTCTTC. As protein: CASSHPGTSGGARKNEQFF.

The CDR3 region has the DNA TGTGCCACCGGGCGGGGACCCGGCACTGAAGCTTTCTTT. It is translated as CATGRGPGTEAFF. V gene TRBV7-2 combines with J gene TRBJ1-1; D might be TRBD1 (5 bases). V was cut by 10 bases and J by 4 bases, with 16 bases left in between. The CDR3 contains 13 residues. The germline V gene has CDR1 SGHTA and CDR2 FQGNSA.

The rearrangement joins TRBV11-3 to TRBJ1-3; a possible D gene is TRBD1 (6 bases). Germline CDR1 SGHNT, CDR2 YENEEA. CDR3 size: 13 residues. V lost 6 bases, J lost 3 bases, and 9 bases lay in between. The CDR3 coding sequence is TGTGCCAGCAGTACAGGGTTTGGAAACACCATATATTTT. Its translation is CASSTGFGNTIYF.

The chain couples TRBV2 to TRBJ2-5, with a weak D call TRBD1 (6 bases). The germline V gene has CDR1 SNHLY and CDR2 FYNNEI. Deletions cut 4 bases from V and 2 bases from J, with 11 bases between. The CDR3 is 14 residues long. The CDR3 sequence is CASSGGQSQETQYF. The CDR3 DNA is TGTGCCAGCAGTGGCGGACAGTCTCAAGAGACCCAGTACTTC.

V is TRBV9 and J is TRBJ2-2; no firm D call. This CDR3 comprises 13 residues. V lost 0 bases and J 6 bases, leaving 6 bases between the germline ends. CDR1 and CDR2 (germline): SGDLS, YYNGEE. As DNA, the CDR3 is TGTGCCAGCAGCGTAGGACTTCCCGGGGAGCTGTTTTTT. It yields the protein CASSVGLPGELFF.

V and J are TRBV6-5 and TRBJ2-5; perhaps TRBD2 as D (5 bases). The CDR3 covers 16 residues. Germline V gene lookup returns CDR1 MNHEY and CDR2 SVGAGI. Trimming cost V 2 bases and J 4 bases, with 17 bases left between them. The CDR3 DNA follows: TGTGCCAGCAGTTACGTGGCGGACGGACTGCGAGAGACCCAGTACTTC. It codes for CASSYVADGLRETQYF.

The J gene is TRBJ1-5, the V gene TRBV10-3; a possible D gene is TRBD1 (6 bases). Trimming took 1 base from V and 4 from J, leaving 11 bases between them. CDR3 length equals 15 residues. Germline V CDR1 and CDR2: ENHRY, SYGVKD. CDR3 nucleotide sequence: TGTGCCATCAGTGAGTTTCGGGACAATAATCAGCCCCAGCATTTT. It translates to CAISEFRDNNQPQHF.

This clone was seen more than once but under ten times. The CDR3 here is CASSLTPSGRGETQYF. CDR3 bases: TGTGCCAGCAGCTTAACGCCTAGCGGGAGAGGAGAGACCCAGTACTTC. V gene TRBV7-3 combines with J gene TRBJ2-5; 10 bases are shared with TRBD2. Germline V gene lookup returns CDR1 SGHTA and CDR2 FQGTGA. The V gene end was trimmed by 0 bases and the J gene end by 4 bases; junction bases not matched to a gene: 5. This CDR3 is 16 amino acids long.